Below, 4 T cell receptor beta chains from the same sample are listed, as sequenced in a study of identical twins. One entry per CDR3 protein, called by TCRdb with MiXCR from the 5' RACE reads. The sample records 410,000 or so distinct CDR3 sequences, approximately 17% being singletons. The specimen was naive T cells sorted from blood. The receptor set was obtained from a man in his fifties or sixties in good health.

V gene TRBV5-1 combines with J gene TRBJ2-5; D is perhaps TRBD2 (5 bases). CDR3 length: 13 residues. V lost 1 base, J lost 5 bases, and 9 bases lay in between. The germline gives CDR1 SGHRS, CDR2 YFSETQ. For the CDR3, the DNA is TGCGCCAGCAGCTTGAAGGGAGTCGAGACCCAGTACTTC. It encodes CASSLKGVETQYF. Variable domain in full (rest from reference TRBV5-1 and TRBJ2-5): KAGVTQTPRYLIKTRGQQVTLSCSPISGHRSVSWYQQTPGQGLQFLFEYFSETQRNKGNFPGRFSGRQFSNSRSEMNVSTLELGDSALYLCASSLKGVETQYFGPGTRLLVL.

The chain carries TRBV27 and TRBJ2-3; no clear D. V was shortened by 6 bases and J by 3 bases, with 7 bases between the two germline ends. The CDR3 has 12 residues. CDR1 is MNHEY, CDR2 SMNVEV, per germline (reference sequence). The DNA of the CDR3 is TGTGCCAGCAGGCACCTTACAGATACGCAGTATTTT. Protein sequence: CASRHLTDTQYF.

This clonotype occurred a few times. The gene calls are TRBV15 and TRBJ2-3, with 7 positions matching TRBD2. V lost 0 bases to trimming and J lost 2 bases; unmatched junction nucleotides: 11. The CDR3 has 18 residues. Looked up from germline, CDR1 is LNHNV and CDR2 is YYDKDF (reference sequence). The CDR3 reads CATSREVLAGSSTDTQYF. In DNA, the CDR3 is TGTGCCACCAGCAGAGAGGTCTTAGCGGGCTCCTCCACAGATACGCAGTATTTT.

This chain uses TRBV7-9 with TRBJ1-1; no reliable D call. The V gene's germline CDR1 is SEHNR and CDR2 FQNEAQ (reference sequence). The V and J ends lost 3 bases and 4 bases respectively, with 12 bases between them. The CDR3 consists of 14 residues. The CDR3 loop reads CASSLNWEGTEAFF. For the CDR3, the DNA is TGTGCCAGCAGCTTGAATTGGGAGGGCACTGAAGCTTTCTTT.